These 25 T cell receptor beta chains came from one sample sequenced in a study of cytomegalovirus exposure and HLA in healthy donors. 60 Vbeta and 13 Jbeta primers were used in PCR. Here immunoSEQ multiplex PCR was the method, and the copy in TCRdb shows in-frame clones only, minus some. Of roughly 130,000 clones in the sample, over 70% were seen once. The source material was PBMCs. All receptors derive from a middle-aged woman in good health and CMV-seronegative.

The rearrangement links TRBV27 to TRBJ1-1, with unresolved D. CDR3 length: 13 residues. CDR1 and CDR2 (germline): MNHEY, SMNVEV (reference sequence). V was cut by 8 bases and J by 6 bases, with 16 bases left in between. The CDR3: CASSAGRWAEAFF. CDR3 nucleotides: TGTGCCAGCTCGGCGGGGAGGTGGGCTGAAGCTTTCTTT.

CDR3 sequence reads: CASSQDGLSANTGELFF. In DNA form, the CDR3 reads TGTGCCAGCAGCCAAGATGGACTTTCCGCGAACACCGGGGAGCTGTTTTTT. The chain uses TRBV4-2 and TRBJ2-2; possibly TRBD2 for D (5 bases). CDR1 is LGHNA and CDR2 is YNFKEQ in the germline V gene. This CDR3 has 17 amino acids. Deletions cut 0 bases from V and 0 bases from J, with 11 bases between.

The V call is TRBV5-8, the J call TRBJ1-2; perhaps TRBD1 as D (5 bases). CDR3 size: 14 residues. The V gene lost 1 base and the J gene lost 3 bases, with 10 bases spanning the gap. Germline loops: CDR1 SGHTS, CDR2 YDEGEE. The CDR3 loop is CASSLFRADYGYTF. The CDR3 bases are TGTGCCAGCAGCTTGTTCAGGGCCGACTATGGCTACACCTTC.

The gene calls are TRBV28 and TRBJ1-2; TRBD1 aligns across 7 bases. CDR3 length: 16 residues. Germline assignment: CDR1 MDHEN and CDR2 SYDVKM. The J segment lost 2 bases and the V segment lost 3 bases, leaving 9 bases of the junction unmatched. The CDR3 nucleotides are TGTGCCAGCAGTTTCCTTAGACAGGGAGTGAACTATGGCTACACCTTC. As protein: CASSFLRQGVNYGYTF.

V usage is TRBV6-5 and J usage is TRBJ1-6; weak D call: TRBD1 (6 bases). This CDR3 comprises 16 residues. Between the trimmed V and J ends, which lost 0 bases and 7 bases, there was a span of 13 bases. The germline gives CDR1 MNHEY, CDR2 SVGAGI. CDR3 DNA: TGTGCCAGCAGTTACTCGAGGGACACTCCCAATTCACCCCTCCACTTT. This codes for CASSYSRDTPNSPLHF.

This sequence joins TRBV5-1 and TRBJ2-1, with no clear D. V was trimmed by 0 bases and J by 7 bases, leaving 8 bases between them. The CDR3 extends over 13 amino acids. Looked up from germline, CDR1 is SGHRS and CDR2 is YFSETQ. This chain's CDR3 is CASSLANGNEQFF. The CDR3, as DNA: TGCGCCAGCAGCTTGGCCAACGGGAATGAGCAGTTCTTC. The full variable domain, completed using reference TRBV5-1 and TRBJ2-1, is KAGVTQTPRYLIKTRGQQVTLSCSPISGHRSVSWYQQTPGQGLQFLFEYFSETQRNKGNFPGRFSGRQFSNSRSEMNVSTLELGDSALYLCASSLANGNEQFFGPGTRLTVL.

This clone occurred a few times. The chain uses TRBV6-1 and TRBJ1-2, with a weak D call TRBD1 (6 bases). The germline V and J ends were trimmed by 2 bases and 3 bases, with 13 bases remaining between them. The CDR3 extends over 15 amino acids. Germline V gene sequence: CDR1 MNHNS, CDR2 SASEGT. CDR3 loop: CASSENRDNYYGYTF. CDR3 nucleotide sequence: TGTGCCAGCAGTGAAAATAGGGACAACTACTATGGCTACACCTTC.

This chain joins TRBV19 and TRBJ2-3; D unresolved. V lost 5 bases, J lost 2 bases, and 17 bases lay in between. The germline CDR1 and CDR2 sequences are LNHDA and SQIVND (reference sequence). The length of the CDR3 is 16 residues. For the CDR3, the DNA is TGTGCCAGTAGTCCTGGGCCTCGGCAATACACAGATACGCAGTATTTT. Translation: CASSPGPRQYTDTQYF.

The chain joins TRBV5-1 to TRBJ1-6, with D hard to call. Trimming removed 4 bases from V and 4 bases from J, with 15 bases in between. Germline V lookup: CDR1 SGHRS, CDR2 YFSETQ. CDR3 length: 16 residues. The chain's CDR3 is CASSPDGGNYNSPLHF. The CDR3 region has the DNA TGCGCCAGCAGCCCGGACGGAGGGAATTATAATTCACCCCTCCACTTT.

The CDR3 here is CASRETENSGNTIYF. The CDR3 DNA follows: TGTGCCAGTAGAGAGACAGAGAACTCTGGAAACACCATATATTTT. This chain joins TRBV19 and TRBJ1-3; TRBD1 is a possible D gene (5 bases). V was pared by 6 bases and J by 0 bases, with 12 bases between. The CDR3 has 15 residues. Looked up from germline, CDR1 is LNHDA and CDR2 is SQIVND (reference sequence).

The chain links TRBV6-1 to TRBJ2-6; 8 nucleotides match TRBD1. Germline V gene data show CDR1 as MNHNS and CDR2 as SASEGT. The CDR3 covers 18 residues. The V segment lost 1 base and the J segment 0 bases; nucleotides outside the gene matches: 5. The CDR3 is CASSEEDRVFSGANVLTF. CDR3 bases: TGTGCCAGCAGTGAAGAGGACAGGGTATTCTCTGGGGCCAACGTCCTGACTTTC.

The rearrangement uses TRBV5-1 and TRBJ2-2; D is possibly TRBD2 (6 bases). V lost 4 bases to trimming and J lost 5 bases, with 18 bases between them. CDR1 SGHRS and CDR2 YFSETQ come from the germline V gene. The CDR3 contains 16 residues. CDR3 protein: CASSQGSGVGTGELFF. CDR3 nucleotides: TGCGCCAGCAGCCAAGGGTCGGGAGTGGGTACCGGGGAGCTGTTTTTT.

This chain connects TRBV27 to TRBJ2-7; D is perhaps TRBD1 (5 bases). CDR3 length: 13 residues. The germline V gene encodes CDR1 MNHEY and CDR2 SMNVEV (reference sequence). V lost 5 bases, J lost 4 bases, and 12 bases lay in between. The CDR3: CASSIPGSYEQYF. The CDR3 DNA sequence: TGTGCCAGCAGTATTCCAGGGTCTTACGAGCAGTACTTC.

The chain couples TRBV11-3 to TRBJ1-1, with D unresolved. V lost 0 bases to trimming and J lost 3 bases, with 5 bases between them. Germline assignment: CDR1 SGHNT and CDR2 YENEEA. This CDR3 contains 13 residues. CDR3 bases: TGTGCCAGCAGCTTAGATCCAGACACTGAAGCTTTCTTT. This translates into CASSLDPDTEAFF.

The chain joins TRBV2 to TRBJ1-1, with D possibly TRBD1 on 5 matching bases. The CDR3 extends over 14 amino acids. V lost 1 base and J lost 7, with 13 bases in between. Germline lookup yields CDR1 SNHLY and CDR2 FYNNEI. The CDR3 region is CASSEGPGEVEAFF. The CDR3 DNA is TGTGCCAGCAGTGAAGGCCCGGGGGAGGTTGAAGCTTTCTTT.

This clone has only a few counts. The chain is built from TRBV6-5 and TRBJ1-2; D gene unclear. Trimming shortened V by 5 bases and J by 1 base, and 5 bases separated the two germline ends. Germline V gene lookup returns CDR1 MNHEY and CDR2 SVGAGI. The CDR3 consists of 12 residues. This CDR3 is CASSSGNYGYTF. Written as DNA, the CDR3 is TGTGCCAGCAGTAGCGGTAACTATGGCTACACCTTC.

The chain uses TRBV6-6 and TRBJ2-7; 7 bases align to TRBD2. Per germline, CDR1 MNHNY and CDR2 SVGAGI (reference sequence). J was trimmed by 3 bases and V by 7 bases; bases with no gene match: 6. CDR3 size: 13 residues. CDR3 region: CASTSGGGYEQYF. Here the CDR3 DNA reads TGTGCCAGCACCTCGGGGGGAGGCTACGAGCAGTACTTC.

The V gene is TRBV6-5, the J gene TRBJ1-2; D unclear. Germline values: CDR1 MNHEY, CDR2 SVGAGI. The CDR3 length is 13 residues. Trimming removed 6 bases from V and 5 bases from J, with 13 bases in between. CDR3 DNA sequence: TGTGCCAGCAGCCTCCCAGGCTCTTATGGCTACACCTTC. This encodes CASSLPGSYGYTF.

This clone has a handful of counts. The chain employs TRBV19 and TRBJ1-6; D might be TRBD1 (6 bases). The CDR3 spans 15 residues. In germline, CDR1 is LNHDA, CDR2 SQIVND (reference sequence). V gave up 7 bases and J gave up 9 bases, with 19 bases separating them. CDR3 nucleotides: TGTGCCAGTACCCCGGGACATCTCAACCTTTCACCCCTCCACTTT. It encodes CASTPGHLNLSPLHF.

The V and J genes are TRBV29-1 and TRBJ2-7, with 8 nucleotides matching TRBD1. With V trimmed by 6 bases and J by 2 bases, 9 bases remained unmatched. From germline, CDR1 is SQVTM and CDR2 ANQGSEA. CDR3 length equals 14 residues. The CDR3 DNA follows: TGCAGCGTCCGATCGGCACAGGGGGCCTACGAGCAGTACTTC. Translation gives CSVRSAQGAYEQYF.

This chain links TRBV11-1 with TRBJ2-7, with 13 bases matching TRBD2. V was pared by 3 bases and J by 6 bases, with 5 bases of the junction left unmatched. There are 15 residues in the CDR3. Germline V gene data show CDR1 as SGHAT and CDR2 as FQDESV (reference sequence). Written as DNA, the CDR3 is TGTGCCAGCAGCTTTGGGACTAGCGGGAACGGCGAGCAGTACTTC. Translated: CASSFGTSGNGEQYF. The variable domain in full, completed from reference TRBV11-1 and TRBJ2-7, reads EAEVAQSPRYKITEKSQAVAFWCDPISGHATLYWYRQILGQGPELLVQFQDESVVDDSQLPKDRFSAERLKGVDSTLKIQPAELGDSAMYLCASSFGTSGNGEQYFGPGTRLTVT.

The sample holds a few counts of this clone. The V gene is TRBV13, the J gene TRBJ2-5, with D possibly TRBD2 on 5 matching bases. The CDR3 sequence is 11 residues long. V was cut by 5 bases and J by 5 bases, with 6 bases left in between. CDR1 is PRHDT and CDR2 is FYEKMQ in the germline V gene (reference sequence). The CDR3 sequence is CASSRGETQYF. Here the CDR3 DNA reads TGTGCCAGCAGCAGAGGGGAGACCCAGTACTTC.

The chain carries TRBV7-8 and TRBJ1-5; 8 nucleotides line up with TRBD1. Germline assignment: CDR1 SGHVS and CDR2 FQNEAQ. The length of the CDR3 is 16 residues. With 6 bases clipped from V and 1 base from J, the junction kept 8 bases outside the gene matches. CDR3 region: CASSGRGPISNQPQHF. In DNA, the CDR3 is TGTGCCAGCAGTGGCAGGGGGCCGATAAGCAATCAGCCCCAGCATTTT. Drawing the rest from reference TRBV7-8 and TRBJ1-5, the complete variable domain is GAGVSQSPRYKVAKRGQDVALRCDPISGHVSLFWYQQALGQGPEFLTYFQNEAQLDKSGLPSDRFFAERPEGSVSTLKIQRTQQEDSAVYLCASSGRGPISNQPQHFGDGTRLSIL.

The V and J genes are TRBV30 and TRBJ2-5, with D possibly matching TRBD2 (6 bases). CDR1 is GTSNPN, CDR2 SVGIG, per germline (reference sequence). The CDR3 loop spans 13 amino acids. V lost 4 bases, J lost 5 bases, and 14 bases lay in between. The CDR3 sequence is CAWTLGGLETQYF. The CDR3 DNA is TGTGCCTGGACCCTGGGGGGTCTGGAGACCCAGTACTTC.

The gene calls are TRBV27 and TRBJ2-6, with unresolved D. The V gene lost 5 bases and the J gene lost 1 base, with 3 bases spanning the gap. Germline CDR1 is MNHEY and CDR2 is SMNVEV (reference sequence). This CDR3 contains 13 residues. The CDR3 reads CASSLSGANVLTF. CDR3 coding DNA: TGTGCCAGCAGTCTTTCTGGGGCCAACGTCCTGACTTTC.